The clone carrying this T cell receptor beta chain showed up just a few times. Its cognate antigen is unknown. The data originate from a study of response to subunit inactivated influenza vaccine. Study-wide points: There was a suggestion from the authors that each seasonal influenza vaccination recruits few new T cells.

The CDR3 extends over 13 amino acids. V dropped 9 bases and J dropped 7; count of bases not matched to a gene: 8. Germline loops: CDR1 KGHDR, CDR2 SFDVKD. TCRdb reanalysed the RT-PCR reads using MiXCR and keeps one entry per CDR3 protein. Of about 780,000 distinct CDR3 sequences listed, approximately 17% are singletons. The sequence derives from a man aged 50-59 years who received an inactivated influenza vaccine. Here the sequenced sample was PBMCs from blood, taken 5 days after vaccination. This chain uses TRBV24-1 with TRBJ2-3; 8 bases align to TRBD1. The CDR3 sequence: CATADRGRNTQYF. CDR3 bases: TGTGCCACCGCAGACAGGGGTCGCAATACGCAGTATTTT.